This is a list of T cell receptor beta chains from one sample in a study of blood T cell repertoires in COVID-19. Repertoires were generated with immunoSEQ multiplex PCR, while TCRdb's copy carries only in-frame clones and drops some. The sample holds roughly 90,000 clones, 87% seen once. The sequenced sample consisted of peripheral blood. Receptors originate from a human donor in a cohort sampled during active COVID-19. The CDR3 runs from the conserved cysteine through the conserved F or W. A D gene is named only where the DNA matches it firmly. Part of the rows lack a size; the others show once, few, many or a class for expanded clones.

D	V	size	J	DNA	CDR3
.	TRBV5-1	.	TRBJ2-3	TGCGCCAGCAGCTTGTCGGTCGAATCAGATACGCAGTATTTT	CASSLSVESDTQYF
.	TRBV28	.	TRBJ1-2	TGTGCCAGCAGACTGTCAGGTTCCCACTATGGCTACACCTTC	CASRLSGSHYGYTF
.	TRBV29-1	.	TRBJ1-4	TGCAGCGTTGAAGATCCAGGGTCGGCTAATGAAAAACTGTTTTTT	CSVEDPGSANEKLFF
.	TRBV30	.	TRBJ1-4	TGTGCCTGGAGTGTACCGGACAGAACTAATGAAAAACTGTTTTTT	CAWSVPDRTNEKLFF
TRBD1	TRBV27	.	TRBJ1-2	TGTGCCAGCAGACGACAGGGAGATGGCTACACCTTC	CASRRQGDGYTF
.	TRBV28	.	TRBJ1-1	TGTGCCAGCAGTTTATCGGGCACTGAAGCTTTCTTT	CASSLSGTEAFF
.	TRBV7-9	.	TRBJ2-7	TGTGCCAGCAGCCCTGACAGCTCCTACGAGCAGTACTTC	CASSPDSSYEQYF
TRBD1	TRBV23-1	.	TRBJ2-5	TGCGCCAGCAGAACTTCGGACAGGGGTCAAGAGACCCAGTACTTC	CASRTSDRGQETQYF
.	TRBV7-9	.	TRBJ2-4	TGTGCCAGCAGCTTAGCCAGAAACATTCAGTACTTC	CASSLARNIQYF
.	TRBV29-1	.	TRBJ1-5	TGCAGCGTTGATCTGGCAGATCCCCCAGGTCAGCCCCAGCATTTT	CSVDLADPPGQPQHF
.	TRBV5-1	.	TRBJ2-7	TGCGCCAGCAGCCTGAGGGGGGGTTCCGATTCAGGGGAGCAGTACTTC	CASSLRGGSDSGEQYF
.	TRBV6-5	.	TRBJ2-3	TGTGCCAGCGCAAGGGGACTGGTGGCAGAAGATACGCAGTATTTT	CASARGLVAEDTQYF
TRBD2	TRBV27	.	TRBJ2-1	TGTGCCAGCAGCCTCGGGACTAGCGTTTACAATGAGCAGTTCTTC	CASSLGTSVYNEQFF
TRBD1	TRBV6-6	.	TRBJ2-2	TGTGCCAGCAACCTACGCAGGGGGCTGGCCGGGGAGCTGTTTTTT	CASNLRRGLAGELFF
.	TRBV7-2	.	TRBJ1-1	TGTGCCAGCAGCCCGAACAGGGTAACCGAAGCTTTCTTT	CASSPNRVTEAFF
TRBD1	TRBV10-2	once	TRBJ1-5	TGCGCCAGCAGTGAGCCCAGACAGGGGGATCAGCCCCAGCATTTT	CASSEPRQGDQPQHF
TRBD1	TRBV4-2	.	TRBJ2-3	TGTGCCAGCAGCCAAGCGACAGGGTCTAGCACAGATACGCAGTATTTT	CASSQATGSSTDTQYF
TRBD2	TRBV30	.	TRBJ2-1	TGTGCCTGGAGTGTAGACCCTGCTAGCGGGATCGTCGATGAGCAGTTCTTC	CAWSVDPASGIVDEQFF
TRBD2	TRBV7-2	once	TRBJ2-1	TGTGCCAGCAGCCAAGGACTAGTCCCACAGAATGAGCAGTTCTTC	CASSQGLVPQNEQFF
TRBD1	TRBV28	.	TRBJ2-7	TGTGCCAGCAGTTCCGGGACAGGGGCGGGGGAGCAGTACTTC	CASSSGTGAGEQYF
.	TRBV27	.	TRBJ2-3	TGTGCCAGCAGTCTAGGGGGGACAGACACAGATACGCAGTATTTT	CASSLGGTDTDTQYF
.	TRBV7-6	.	TRBJ1-4	TGTGCCAGCAGCTTTGGGGCGCGAGGCGGTGAAAAACTGTTTTTT	CASSFGARGGEKLFF
.	TRBV27	.	TRBJ1-5	TGTGCCAGCAGGACTATGAAAGACTATAGGAGCAATCAGCCCCAGCATTTT	CASRTMKDYRSNQPQHF
.	TRBV9	.	TRBJ1-4	TGTGCCAGCAGCGAGGGGGATAATGAAAAACTGTTTTTT	CASSEGDNEKLFF
TRBD1	TRBV2	.	TRBJ2-1	TGTGCCAGCATCCGGACAGGCTGGAGCAATGAGCAGTTCTTC	CASIRTGWSNEQFF
TRBD1	TRBV29-1	.	TRBJ1-1	TGCAGCGCCTCGGACAGGTTGAACACTGAAGCTTTCTTT	CSASDRLNTEAFF
TRBD1	TRBV3-1/TRBV3-2	.	TRBJ2-5	TGTGCCAGCAGCCTCTACACTCATGGGACAGGGGAGACCCAGTACTTC	CASSLYTHGTGETQYF
.	TRBV11-2	.	TRBJ2-2	TGTGCCAGCAGCCCCGGACCCGGGGCCGGGGAGCTGTTTTTT	CASSPGPGAGELFF
.	TRBV7-9	.	TRBJ2-2	TGTGCCAGCAGCTTAGTCCAGGGGCCCGGGGAGCTGTTTTTT	CASSLVQGPGELFF
.	TRBV11-3	.	TRBJ2-1	TGTGCCAGCAGCTTAGGACTGGCGGGTGCGAGCTCCTACAATGAGCAGTTCTTC	CASSLGLAGASSYNEQFF
TRBD1	TRBV5-1	.	TRBJ1-2	TGCGCCAGCAGCTTGGCAGGGGGGATCTATGGCTACACCTTC	CASSLAGGIYGYTF
TRBD1	TRBV3-1/TRBV3-2	.	TRBJ1-2	TGTGCCAGCAGCCTGGAACAGGGGGCGAGGGGCTACACCTTC	CASSLEQGARGYTF
.	TRBV24-1	.	TRBJ2-2	TGTGCCACCAGACTAGCCCGTGGCGGGGAGCTGTTTTTT	CATRLARGGELFF
.	TRBV3-1/TRBV3-2	.	TRBJ2-2	TGTGCCAGCAGGACAAAAGGGGGCACCGGGGAGCTGTTTTTT	CASRTKGGTGELFF
TRBD1	TRBV19	few	TRBJ2-3	TGTGCCAGTAGTCTGACAGGGGGCTTACCAGATACGCAGTATTTT	CASSLTGGLPDTQYF
TRBD1	TRBV28	.	TRBJ1-1	TGTGCCAGCAGCCCCGGGACAGGGGCGAACACTGAAGCTTTCTTT	CASSPGTGANTEAFF
.	TRBV3-1/TRBV3-2	.	TRBJ2-7	TGTGCCAGCAGCCTCCAGGGTTCCTACGAGCAGTACTTC	CASSLQGSYEQYF
.	TRBV20-1	few	TRBJ1-5	TGCAGTGCTAGTTTGGGCCAGCCTGGCAATCAGCCCCAGCATTTT	CSASLGQPGNQPQHF
.	TRBV24-1	.	TRBJ2-1	TGTGCCACCAGTGATTCTCCCGTTGATGAGCAGTTCTTC	CATSDSPVDEQFF
TRBD1	TRBV7-2	.	TRBJ1-5	TGTGCCAGCAGCCCTCGGACAGGGCCTCAGCCCCAGCATTTT	CASSPRTGPQPQHF
.	TRBV28	.	TRBJ2-7	TGTGCCAGCAGTTTAGGGGGGATCACCTACGAGCAGTACTTC	CASSLGGITYEQYF
TRBD1	TRBV6-5	.	TRBJ2-5	TGTGCCAGCAGCCGTGGGACAGGGAGGGAGACCCAGTACTTC	CASSRGTGRETQYF
.	TRBV19	.	TRBJ2-7	TGTGCCAGTAGCATCGGAGGGTCGGGCGAGCAGTACTTC	CASSIGGSGEQYF
.	TRBV19	.	TRBJ2-3	TGTGCCAGTATAGGAGCGGCGGGGGATACGCAGTATTTT	CASIGAAGDTQYF
.	TRBV7-3	.	TRBJ2-2	TGTGCCAGCAGCTTAGACACGCCGGGGACCGGGGAGCTGTTTTTT	CASSLDTPGTGELFF
.	TRBV10-3	.	TRBJ2-7	TGTGCCATCAACCGAGACGGGAACGAGCAGTACTTC	CAINRDGNEQYF